The rows below give T cell receptor beta chains drawn from one sample of a study of regulatory T cells in long-lasting Graves disease. In TCRdb, the multiplex PCR reads were re-called with MiXCR into one record per CDR3 protein. The data show approximately 380,000 distinct CDR3 sequences, less than 25% seen once. Specimen: peripheral blood mononuclear cells (PBMCs), collected when the disease was refractory, from a patient treated with antithyroid drugs. The receptors were gathered from a female donor with Graves disease. CDR3s include the opening cysteine and the closing phenylalanine or tryptophan. A D gene is named only where the DNA matches it firmly. Size is omitted from some rows. Given values are once, few, many or a class for expanded clones.

v_gene: TRBV9
j_gene: TRBJ2-5
d_gene: TRBD2
abundance: few
CDR3aa: CASSTYGGVETQYF
CDR3nt: TGTGCCAGCAGCACCTACGGGGGGGTCGAGACCCAGTACTTC

v_gene: TRBV7-8
j_gene: TRBJ2-7
d_gene: TRBD1
abundance: many
CDR3aa: CASSFDRGSYEQYF
CDR3nt: TGTGCCAGCAGCTTCGACAGGGGGAGCTACGAGCAGTACTTC

v_gene: TRBV7-2
j_gene: TRBJ2-7
d_gene: .
abundance: many
CDR3aa: CASSVASDRTYEQYF
CDR3nt: TGTGCCAGCAGCGTCGCTAGCGACAGGACCTACGAGCAGTACTTC

v_gene: TRBV7-2
j_gene: TRBJ2-3
d_gene: .
abundance: few
CDR3aa: CASSLAPGIDTQYF
CDR3nt: TGTGCCAGCAGCTTAGCCCCAGGGATAGATACGCAGTATTTT

v_gene: TRBV20-1
j_gene: TRBJ2-5
d_gene: .
abundance: few
CDR3aa: CSAPTRETQYF
CDR3nt: TGCAGTGCTCCTACAAGAGAGACCCAGTACTTC

v_gene: TRBV2
j_gene: TRBJ1-1
d_gene: .
abundance: many
CDR3aa: CASSEVAQNTEAFF
CDR3nt: TGTGCCAGCAGTGAAGTAGCTCAGAACACTGAAGCTTTCTTT

v_gene: TRBV2
j_gene: TRBJ1-4
d_gene: .
abundance: many
CDR3aa: CAIFSGRREKLFF
CDR3nt: TGTGCCATATTTAGTGGCAGACGCGAAAAACTGTTTTTT

v_gene: TRBV7-9
j_gene: TRBJ2-1
d_gene: .
abundance: few
CDR3aa: CASSSWATQGYEQFF
CDR3nt: TGTGCCAGCAGCTCGTGGGCCACACAGGGTTATGAGCAGTTCTTC

v_gene: TRBV5-1
j_gene: TRBJ1-4
d_gene: TRBD1
abundance: .
CDR3aa: CASSDGQGGNEKLFF
CDR3nt: TGCGCCAGCAGCGACGGACAGGGAGGCAATGAAAAACTGTTTTTT

v_gene: TRBV19
j_gene: TRBJ2-7
d_gene: TRBD1
abundance: .
CDR3aa: CATRDRMGEQYF
CDR3nt: TGTGCCACCAGGGACAGGATGGGCGAGCAGTACTTC

v_gene: TRBV7-2
j_gene: TRBJ2-5
d_gene: TRBD1
abundance: many
CDR3aa: CASSDPVRGPQETQYF
CDR3nt: TGTGCCAGCAGCGACCCGGTGAGGGGGCCCCAAGAGACCCAGTACTTC

v_gene: TRBV18
j_gene: TRBJ1-1
d_gene: .
abundance: few
CDR3aa: CASSPPSSTEAFF
CDR3nt: TGTGCCAGCTCACCACCGTCCAGCACTGAAGCTTTCTTT

v_gene: TRBV28
j_gene: TRBJ1-2
d_gene: TRBD1
abundance: many
CDR3aa: CASSDRVGGYTF
CDR3nt: TGTGCCAGCAGTGACAGGGTGGGCGGCTACACCTTC

v_gene: TRBV5-1
j_gene: TRBJ2-1
d_gene: .
abundance: few
CDR3aa: CASSLGLSSYNEQFF
CDR3nt: TGCGCCAGCAGCTTGGGACTATCCTCTTACAATGAGCAGTTCTTC

v_gene: TRBV19
j_gene: TRBJ2-2
d_gene: TRBD2
abundance: few
CDR3aa: CASSRLSGRGTGELFF
CDR3nt: TGTGCCAGTAGCCGACTTAGCGGGAGGGGTACCGGGGAGCTGTTTTTT

v_gene: TRBV11-1
j_gene: TRBJ1-1
d_gene: .
abundance: many
CDR3aa: CASSLRGTLNTEAFF
CDR3nt: TGTGCCAGCAGCTTAAGGGGAACCTTAAACACTGAAGCTTTCTTT

v_gene: TRBV30
j_gene: TRBJ1-2
d_gene: TRBD1
abundance: few
CDR3aa: CAWSYRDRYYGYTF
CDR3nt: TGTGCCTGGAGTTACCGGGACAGGTACTATGGCTACACCTTC

v_gene: TRBV29-1
j_gene: TRBJ2-2
d_gene: .
abundance: few
CDR3aa: CSVGGAGNTGELFF
CDR3nt: TGCAGCGTTGGTGGGGCCGGGAACACCGGGGAGCTGTTTTTT

v_gene: TRBV7-4
j_gene: TRBJ2-7
d_gene: TRBD1
abundance: .
CDR3aa: CASSLDQDRHLSYEQYF
CDR3nt: TGTGCCAGCAGCTTAGACCAGGACAGGCACCTCTCCTACGAGCAGTACTTC

v_gene: TRBV12-3/TRBV12-4
j_gene: TRBJ2-7
d_gene: .
abundance: few
CDR3aa: CASSFTDYEQYF
CDR3nt: TGTGCCAGCAGTTTTACAGACTACGAGCAGTACTTC

v_gene: TRBV20-1
j_gene: TRBJ2-7
d_gene: .
abundance: .
CDR3aa: CSARERGRDSYEQYF
CDR3nt: TGCAGTGCTAGAGAGCGTGGTCGGGACTCCTACGAGCAGTACTTC

v_gene: TRBV7-8
j_gene: TRBJ2-2
d_gene: TRBD1
abundance: .
CDR3aa: CASSLGIGTGGTGELFF
CDR3nt: TGTGCCAGCAGCTTAGGGATCGGGACAGGGGGGACCGGGGAGCTGTTTTTT

v_gene: TRBV6-1
j_gene: TRBJ2-7
d_gene: .
abundance: many
CDR3aa: CASSPKTRLTTYEQYF
CDR3nt: TGTGCCAGCAGCCCCAAAACCCGACTGACAACCTACGAGCAGTACTTC

v_gene: TRBV30
j_gene: TRBJ2-7
d_gene: .
abundance: many
CDR3aa: CAWSSGLWVPYEQYF
CDR3nt: TGTGCCTGGAGTTCCGGTCTTTGGGTTCCCTACGAGCAGTACTTC

v_gene: TRBV7-2
j_gene: TRBJ2-7
d_gene: .
abundance: many
CDR3aa: CASSLKPERKYF
CDR3nt: TGTGCCAGCAGCTTAAAGCCCGAGCGGAAGTACTTC

v_gene: TRBV3-1
j_gene: TRBJ2-7
d_gene: .
abundance: few
CDR3aa: CASTPPGVNEQYF
CDR3nt: TGTGCCAGCACCCCTCCCGGGGTAAATGAGCAGTACTTC

v_gene: TRBV7-2
j_gene: TRBJ1-5
d_gene: .
abundance: few
CDR3aa: CASSLNAGAGQPQHF
CDR3nt: TGTGCCAGCAGCTTAAACGCGGGGGCGGGTCAGCCCCAGCATTTT

v_gene: TRBV28
j_gene: TRBJ2-5
d_gene: .
abundance: many
CDR3aa: CASNDFQETQYF
CDR3nt: TGTGCCAGCAACGACTTTCAAGAGACCCAGTACTTC

v_gene: TRBV7-9
j_gene: TRBJ1-2
d_gene: .
abundance: few
CDR3aa: CTSRPFGDGYTF
CDR3nt: TGTACCAGCAGGCCTTTCGGGGATGGCTACACCTTC

v_gene: TRBV20-1
j_gene: TRBJ2-5
d_gene: .
abundance: many
CDR3aa: CSAGVTSRQETQYF
CDR3nt: TGCAGTGCCGGGGTTACTAGCAGACAAGAGACCCAGTACTTC

v_gene: TRBV5-1
j_gene: TRBJ2-6
d_gene: .
abundance: many
CDR3aa: CASTERGAVAGANVLTF
CDR3nt: TGCGCCAGCACCGAACGGGGGGCGGTAGCTGGGGCCAACGTCCTGACTTTC

v_gene: TRBV9
j_gene: TRBJ2-2
d_gene: .
abundance: few
CDR3aa: CASSVGVAGELFF
CDR3nt: TGTGCCAGCAGCGTTGGAGTTGCCGGGGAGCTGTTTTTT

v_gene: TRBV28
j_gene: TRBJ2-5
d_gene: TRBD2
abundance: many
CDR3aa: CASSSRLAGGTQYF
CDR3nt: TGTGCCAGCAGTTCCCGACTAGCGGGAGGGACCCAGTACTTC

v_gene: TRBV7-9
j_gene: TRBJ1-1
d_gene: .
abundance: few
CDR3aa: CASSQDSDTEAFF
CDR3nt: TGTGCCAGCAGCCAAGATTCGGACACTGAAGCTTTCTTT

v_gene: TRBV10-2
j_gene: TRBJ1-2
d_gene: TRBD1
abundance: .
CDR3aa: CASRRDRGHGYTF
CDR3nt: TGCGCCAGCAGACGGGACAGGGGCCATGGCTACACCTTC

v_gene: TRBV14
j_gene: TRBJ1-2
d_gene: .
abundance: many
CDR3aa: CASSQDYSYGYTF
CDR3nt: TGTGCCAGCAGCCAAGATTACAGCTATGGCTACACCTTC

v_gene: TRBV12-3/TRBV12-4
j_gene: TRBJ2-1
d_gene: .
abundance: .
CDR3aa: CASSLVGLHNYNEQFF
CDR3nt: TGTGCCAGCAGTTTAGTGGGACTCCACAATTACAATGAGCAGTTCTTC

v_gene: TRBV29-1
j_gene: TRBJ1-3
d_gene: .
abundance: .
CDR3aa: CSVDSGNTIYF
CDR3nt: TGCAGCGTTGATTCTGGAAACACCATATATTTT

v_gene: TRBV5-1
j_gene: TRBJ1-1
d_gene: TRBD1
abundance: .
CDR3aa: CASSSPGQMNTEAFF
CDR3nt: TGCGCCAGCAGCTCACCGGGACAGATGAACACTGAAGCTTTCTTT

v_gene: TRBV30
j_gene: TRBJ1-3
d_gene: TRBD1
abundance: .
CDR3aa: CAWSPRTGTIYF
CDR3nt: TGTGCCTGGAGTCCCAGGACAGGCACCATATATTTT

v_gene: TRBV6-1
j_gene: TRBJ2-1
d_gene: TRBD2
abundance: .
CDR3aa: CASKSGSLPYNEQFF
CDR3nt: TGTGCCAGCAAGAGCGGGAGTTTACCCTACAATGAGCAGTTCTTC

v_gene: TRBV29-1
j_gene: TRBJ2-5
d_gene: .
abundance: few
CDR3aa: CSVDGVGSGETQYF
CDR3nt: TGCAGCGTTGATGGGGTAGGGAGCGGTGAGACCCAGTACTTC

v_gene: TRBV7-2
j_gene: TRBJ2-2
d_gene: TRBD2
abundance: few
CDR3aa: CASSATLAGKNTGELFF
CDR3nt: TGTGCCAGCAGCGCAACCCTAGCGGGGAAGAACACCGGGGAGCTGTTTTTT

v_gene: TRBV28
j_gene: TRBJ1-1
d_gene: TRBD1
abundance: medium-sized
CDR3aa: CASETGGGITEAFF
CDR3nt: TGTGCCAGCGAAACAGGGGGAGGGATCACTGAAGCTTTCTTT

v_gene: TRBV6-5
j_gene: TRBJ1-6
d_gene: TRBD1
abundance: many
CDR3aa: CASSFGTGGYSPLHF
CDR3nt: TGTGCCAGCAGTTTCGGGACAGGGGGATATTCACCCCTCCACTTT

v_gene: TRBV29-1
j_gene: TRBJ2-7
d_gene: .
abundance: .
CDR3aa: CSVGTPDYEQYF
CDR3nt: TGCAGCGTGGGGACACCCGACTACGAGCAGTACTTC

v_gene: TRBV6-1
j_gene: TRBJ1-1
d_gene: TRBD1
abundance: many
CDR3aa: CASSDGQGLSEAFF
CDR3nt: TGTGCCAGCAGTGATGGACAGGGGTTATCTGAAGCTTTCTTT

v_gene: TRBV12-3/TRBV12-4
j_gene: TRBJ2-2
d_gene: .
abundance: .
CDR3aa: CATMGLLNTGELFF
CDR3nt: TGTGCCACCATGGGACTCTTGAACACCGGGGAGCTGTTTTTT

v_gene: TRBV12-3/TRBV12-4
j_gene: TRBJ1-1
d_gene: .
abundance: many
CDR3aa: CASSISPNTEAFF
CDR3nt: TGTGCCAGCTCCATTTCTCCGAACACTGAAGCTTTCTTT

v_gene: TRBV7-2
j_gene: TRBJ2-2
d_gene: TRBD2
abundance: .
CDR3aa: CASSLRIGASGRLSGELFF
CDR3nt: TGTGCCAGCAGCTTAAGGATTGGAGCTAGCGGGAGACTATCCGGGGAGCTGTTTTTT

v_gene: TRBV6-9
j_gene: TRBJ1-2
d_gene: .
abundance: .
CDR3aa: CASSYDLRGYTF
CDR3nt: TGTGCCAGCAGTTACGATTTGAGGGGCTACACCTTC

v_gene: TRBV7-9
j_gene: TRBJ2-5
d_gene: .
abundance: .
CDR3aa: CASSPLRMGPQETQYF
CDR3nt: TGTGCCAGCAGCCCTCTAAGGATGGGGCCCCAAGAGACCCAGTACTTC

v_gene: TRBV20-1
j_gene: TRBJ2-5
d_gene: .
abundance: many
CDR3aa: CSARKETQYF
CDR3nt: TGCAGTGCAAGAAAAGAGACCCAGTACTTC